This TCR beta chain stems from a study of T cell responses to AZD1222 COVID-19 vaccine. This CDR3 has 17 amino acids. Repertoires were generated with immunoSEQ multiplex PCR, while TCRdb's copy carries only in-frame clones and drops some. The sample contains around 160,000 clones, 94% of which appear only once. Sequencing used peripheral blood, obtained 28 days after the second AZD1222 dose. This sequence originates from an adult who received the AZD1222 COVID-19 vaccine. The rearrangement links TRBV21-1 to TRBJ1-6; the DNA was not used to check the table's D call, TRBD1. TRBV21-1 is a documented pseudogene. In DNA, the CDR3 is TGTGCCAGCAGGGTTTGTGTGGGGCGTAGTTATAATTCACCCCTCCACTTT. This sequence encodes CASRVCVGRSYNSPLHF.